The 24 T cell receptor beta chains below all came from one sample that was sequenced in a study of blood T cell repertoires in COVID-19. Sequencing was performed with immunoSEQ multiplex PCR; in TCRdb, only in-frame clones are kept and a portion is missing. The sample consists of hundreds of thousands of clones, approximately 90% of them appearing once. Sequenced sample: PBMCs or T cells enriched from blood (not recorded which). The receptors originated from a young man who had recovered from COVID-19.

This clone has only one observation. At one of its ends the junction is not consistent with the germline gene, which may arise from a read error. CDR3 region: CASSNSGTVNSPLHF. DNA for the CDR3: TGTGCCAGCAGTAACTCCGGGACAGTGAATTCACCCCTCCACTTT. V and J are TRBV6-5 and TRBJ1-6, with 7 bases aligning to TRBD1. CDR1 and CDR2 from the germline V gene are MNHEY and SVGAGI. The length of the CDR3 is 15 residues.

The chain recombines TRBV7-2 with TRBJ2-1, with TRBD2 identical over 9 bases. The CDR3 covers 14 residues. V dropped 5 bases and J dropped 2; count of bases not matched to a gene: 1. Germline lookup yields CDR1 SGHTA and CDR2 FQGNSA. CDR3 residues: CASSPSGTYNEQFF. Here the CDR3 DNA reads TGTGCCAGCAGCCCTAGCGGGACCTACAATGAGCAGTTCTTC. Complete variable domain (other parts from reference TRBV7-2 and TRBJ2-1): GAGVSQSPSNKVTEKGKDVELRCDPISGHTALYWYRQSLGQGLEFLIYFQGNSAPDKSGLPSDRFSAERTGGSVSTLTIQRTQQEDSAVYLCASSPSGTYNEQFFGPGTRLTVL.

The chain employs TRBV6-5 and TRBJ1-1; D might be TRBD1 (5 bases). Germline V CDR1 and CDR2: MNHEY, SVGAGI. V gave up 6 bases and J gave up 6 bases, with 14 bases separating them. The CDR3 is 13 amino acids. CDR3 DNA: TGTGCCAGCAGGCAGGGCTGGGTCTCTGAAGCTTTCTTT. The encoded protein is CASRQGWVSEAFF.

CDR3 sequence (DNA): TGTGCCAGTTCTTCTTTCAGGGATCCAAATCAGCCCCAGCATTTT. Amino acids: CASSSFRDPNQPQHF. The chain joins TRBV18 to TRBJ1-5; possible D gene TRBD1, 5 bases. The CDR3 runs to 15 residues. V shed 9 bases and J shed 4 bases, with 19 bases lying between them. Germline values: CDR1 KGHSH, CDR2 LQKENI.

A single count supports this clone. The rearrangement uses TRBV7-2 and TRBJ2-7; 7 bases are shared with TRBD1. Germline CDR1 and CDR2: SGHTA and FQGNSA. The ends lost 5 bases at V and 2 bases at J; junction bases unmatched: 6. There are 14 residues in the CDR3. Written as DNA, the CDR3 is TGTGCCAGCAGCACACAGGGGTCGCCCTACGAGCAGTACTTC. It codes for CASSTQGSPYEQYF.

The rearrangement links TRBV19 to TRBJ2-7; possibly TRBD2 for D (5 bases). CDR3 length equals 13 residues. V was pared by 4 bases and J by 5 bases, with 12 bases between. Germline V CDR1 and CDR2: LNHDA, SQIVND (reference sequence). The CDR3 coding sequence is TGTGCCAGTAGTACACGGACTCGGGACGAGCAGTACTTC. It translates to CASSTRTRDEQYF.

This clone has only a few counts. CDR3 bases: TGTGCCAGCAGCCTCAGGGAATACTACGAGCAGTACTTC. Its protein is CASSLREYYEQYF. The chain has TRBV5-8 and TRBJ2-7; TRBD1 might be the D (5 bases). CDR3 size: 13 residues. CDR1 is SGHTS and CDR2 is YDEGEE in the germline V gene. Trimming took 4 bases from V and 3 from J, leaving 11 bases between them.

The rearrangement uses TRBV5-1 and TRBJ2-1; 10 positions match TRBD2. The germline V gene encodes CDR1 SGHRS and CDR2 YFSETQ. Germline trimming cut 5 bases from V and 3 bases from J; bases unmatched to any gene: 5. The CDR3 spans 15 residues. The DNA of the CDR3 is TGCGCCAGCAGGGCTAGCGGGAGCGTCTACAATGAGCAGTTCTTC. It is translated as CASRASGSVYNEQFF.

The CDR3 sequence is CAWSVQVQGTQYF. CDR3 in DNA: TGTGCCTGGAGTGTTCAGGTCCAGGGGACCCAGTACTTC. The J gene is TRBJ2-5, the V gene TRBV30; D is possibly TRBD1 (5 bases). V was shortened by 0 bases and J by 7 bases, with 12 bases between the two germline ends. From germline, CDR1 is GTSNPN and CDR2 SVGIG (reference sequence). There are 13 residues in the CDR3.

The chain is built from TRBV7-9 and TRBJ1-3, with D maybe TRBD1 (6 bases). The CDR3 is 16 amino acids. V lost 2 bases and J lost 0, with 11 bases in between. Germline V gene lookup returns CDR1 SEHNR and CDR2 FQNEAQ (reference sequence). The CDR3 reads CASSLTGSSSGNTIYF. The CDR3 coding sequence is TGTGCCAGCAGCTTAACAGGGTCAAGCTCTGGAAACACCATATATTTT.

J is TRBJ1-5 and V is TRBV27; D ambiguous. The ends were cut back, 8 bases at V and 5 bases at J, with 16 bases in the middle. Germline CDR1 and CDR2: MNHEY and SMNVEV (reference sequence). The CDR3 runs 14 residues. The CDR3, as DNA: TGTGCCAGCGGTGCTGGGGAGGGTGATCAGCCCCAGCATTTT. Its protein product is CASGAGEGDQPQHF.

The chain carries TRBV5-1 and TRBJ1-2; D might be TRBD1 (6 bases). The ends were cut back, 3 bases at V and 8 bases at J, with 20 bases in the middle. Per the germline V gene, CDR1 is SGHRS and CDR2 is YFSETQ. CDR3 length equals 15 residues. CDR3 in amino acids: CASSSGQRGGEGYTF. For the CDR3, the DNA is TGCGCCAGCAGCTCAGGACAGCGTGGTGGGGAAGGCTACACCTTC.

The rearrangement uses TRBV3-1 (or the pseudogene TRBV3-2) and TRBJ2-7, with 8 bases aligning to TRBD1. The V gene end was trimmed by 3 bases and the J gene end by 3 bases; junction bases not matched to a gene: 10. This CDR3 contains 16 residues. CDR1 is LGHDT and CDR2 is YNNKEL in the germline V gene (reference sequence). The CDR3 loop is CASSHPPGQANYEQYF. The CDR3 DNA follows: TGTGCCAGCAGCCACCCGCCGGGACAGGCAAACTACGAGCAGTACTTC.

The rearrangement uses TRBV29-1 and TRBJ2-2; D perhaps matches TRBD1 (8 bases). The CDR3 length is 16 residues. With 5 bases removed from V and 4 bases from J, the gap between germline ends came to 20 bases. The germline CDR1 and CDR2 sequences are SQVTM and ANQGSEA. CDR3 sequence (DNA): TGCAGCGTTAGGACAGGGAGGGGGCACTTCACCGGGGAGCTGTTTTTT. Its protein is CSVRTGRGHFTGELFF.

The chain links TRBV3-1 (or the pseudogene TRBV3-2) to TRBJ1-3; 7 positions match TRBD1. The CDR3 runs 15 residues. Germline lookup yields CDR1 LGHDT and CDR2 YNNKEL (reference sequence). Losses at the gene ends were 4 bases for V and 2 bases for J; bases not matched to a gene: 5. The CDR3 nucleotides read TGTGCCAGCAGCCCAGAGGGGACAGCTGGAAACACCATATATTTT. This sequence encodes CASSPEGTAGNTIYF.

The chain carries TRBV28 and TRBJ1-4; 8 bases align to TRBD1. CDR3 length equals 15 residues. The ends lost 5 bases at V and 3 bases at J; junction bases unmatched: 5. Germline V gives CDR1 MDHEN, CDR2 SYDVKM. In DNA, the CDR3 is TGTGCCAGCAGTACTCAGGGGGCAGCTAATGAAAAACTGTTTTTT. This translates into CASSTQGAANEKLFF.

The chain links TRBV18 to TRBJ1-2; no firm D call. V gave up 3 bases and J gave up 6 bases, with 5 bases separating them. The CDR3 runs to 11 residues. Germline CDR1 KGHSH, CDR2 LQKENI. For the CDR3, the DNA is TGTGCCAGCTCACCTACAGATGGCTACACCTTC. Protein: CASSPTDGYTF.

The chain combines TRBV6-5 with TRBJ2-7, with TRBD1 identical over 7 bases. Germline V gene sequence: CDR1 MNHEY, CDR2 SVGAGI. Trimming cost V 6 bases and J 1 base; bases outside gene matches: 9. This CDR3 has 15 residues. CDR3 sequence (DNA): TGTGCCAGCAGACGCGACAGGGAAACATCCTACGAGCAGTACTTC. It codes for CASRRDRETSYEQYF.

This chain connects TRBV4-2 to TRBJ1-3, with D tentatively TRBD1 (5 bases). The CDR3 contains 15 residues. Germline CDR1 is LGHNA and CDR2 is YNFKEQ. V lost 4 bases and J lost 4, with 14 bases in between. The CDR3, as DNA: TGTGCCAGCAGCCCGCGGGGGGTGGGAGGAAACACCATATATTTT. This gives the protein CASSPRGVGGNTIYF.

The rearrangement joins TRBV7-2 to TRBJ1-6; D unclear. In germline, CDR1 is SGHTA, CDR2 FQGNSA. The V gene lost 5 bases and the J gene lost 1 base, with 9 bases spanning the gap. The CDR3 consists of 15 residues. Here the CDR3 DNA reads TGTGCCAGCAGCCCATGGGAGTCCTATAATTCACCCCTCCACTTT. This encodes CASSPWESYNSPLHF.

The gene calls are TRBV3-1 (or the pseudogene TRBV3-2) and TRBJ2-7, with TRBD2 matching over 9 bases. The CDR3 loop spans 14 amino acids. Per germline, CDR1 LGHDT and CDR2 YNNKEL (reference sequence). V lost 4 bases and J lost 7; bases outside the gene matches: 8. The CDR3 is CASSLGLAQEEQYF. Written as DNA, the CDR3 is TGTGCCAGCAGCCTGGGACTAGCCCAAGAGGAGCAGTACTTC.

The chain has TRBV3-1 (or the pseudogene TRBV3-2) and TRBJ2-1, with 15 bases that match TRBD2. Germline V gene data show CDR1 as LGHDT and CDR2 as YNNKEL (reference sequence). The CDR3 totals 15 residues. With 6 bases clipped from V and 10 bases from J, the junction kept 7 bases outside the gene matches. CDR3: CASSRGGTSGREQFF. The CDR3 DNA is TGTGCCAGCAGTCGTGGGGGGACTAGCGGGAGGGAGCAGTTCTTC.

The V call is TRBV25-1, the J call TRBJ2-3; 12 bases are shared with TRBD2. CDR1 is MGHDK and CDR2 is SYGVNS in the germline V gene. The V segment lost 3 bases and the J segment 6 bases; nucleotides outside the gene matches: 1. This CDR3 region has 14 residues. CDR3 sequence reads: CASSDGLAGDTQYF. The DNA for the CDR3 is TGTGCCAGCAGTGACGGACTAGCGGGGGATACGCAGTATTTT. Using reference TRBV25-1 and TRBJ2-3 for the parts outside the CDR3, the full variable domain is EADIYQTPRYLVIGTGKKITLECSQTMGHDKMYWYQQDPGMELHLIHYSYGVNSTEKGDLSSESTVSRIRTEHFPLTLESARPSHTSQYLCASSDGLAGDTQYFGPGTRLTVL.

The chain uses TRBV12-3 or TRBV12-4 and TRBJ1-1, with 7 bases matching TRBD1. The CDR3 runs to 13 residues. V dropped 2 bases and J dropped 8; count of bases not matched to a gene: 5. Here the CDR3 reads CASSLIKGAEAFF. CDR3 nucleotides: TGTGCCAGCAGTTTAATTAAGGGGGCGGAAGCTTTCTTT.